This T cell receptor (beta chain) was recorded in a study of T cells after yellow fever vaccination. Study-level points and caveats: Sorted repertoires could include abundant contaminating clonotypes from bulk cells. Shared CD4/CD8 clonotypes were a small share, likely from convergent recombination.

Many counts were recorded for this clonotype. The antigen is not known. Germline-derived CDR1 and CDR2 are SGHRS and YFSETQ. Trimming took 5 bases from V and 10 from J, leaving 15 bases between them. CDR3 length: 13 residues. In making TCR cDNA, 5'RACE template switching added a universal primer site and UMIs to it. Via MiXCR, TCRdb re-called the 5' RACE reads, giving one row per CDR3 protein. The repertoire includes fewer than 400,000 distinct CDR3 sequences, 6.2% of them detected once, and 15% sits in the top ten. The chain has TRBV5-1 and TRBJ1-4; D gene unclear. Source: PBMCs, taken 5 days after the yellow fever booster vaccination. The TCR was taken from a man aged 25 to 40 who received the YFV17D yellow fever vaccine. CDR3 amino acids: CASRSDLLAKLFF. The CDR3 DNA sequence: TGCGCCAGCAGATCGGACCTCTTGGCAAAACTGTTTTTT. The whole variable domain, filled in from reference TRBV5-1 and TRBJ1-4, reads KAGVTQTPRYLIKTRGQQVTLSCSPISGHRSVSWYQQTPGQGLQFLFEYFSETQRNKGNFPGRFSGRQFSNSRSEMNVSTLELGDSALYLCASRSDLLAKLFFGSGTQLSVL.